What follows describes a single T cell receptor (beta chain). The J segment lost 3 bases and the V segment lost 5 bases, leaving 2 bases of the junction unmatched. Germline V gene data show CDR1 as SGHDT and CDR2 as YYEEEE. The CDR3 extends over 13 amino acids. Libraries were prepared by immunoSEQ multiplex PCR; TCRdb keeps only in-frame clonotypes and omits some of them. Counted here are around 97,000 clones, about 95% occurring once; the ten biggest clones make up less than 0.4%. These data are taken from a study of technical replicates of blood from a handful of donors. This sequence was found in a human donor in good health. This chain links TRBV5-6 with TRBJ2-7; 10 bases map to TRBD2. Sample: T cells isolated from PBMCs. The CDR3 protein is CASRGLALYEQYF. CDR3 bases: TGTGCCAGCAGGGGACTAGCGCTCTACGAGCAGTACTTC. The full variable domain, in which reference TRBV5-6 and TRBJ2-7 provide the parts outside the CDR3, is DAGVTQSPTHLIKTRGQQVTLRCSPKSGHDTVSWYQQALGQGPQFIFQYYEEEERQRGNFPDRFSGHQFPNYSSELNVNALLLGDSALYLCASRGLALYEQYFGPGTRLTVT.